This T cell receptor (beta chain) was captured by sequencing in a study of cytomegalovirus exposure and HLA in healthy donors. Points from the study as a whole: It emerged from a later analysis that several of the most significant clusters appeared to be linked to common viral pathogens. Earlier analysis looked at TCR beta V segments, and most were productive about 90% or about 30% of the time. Analysis performed later found about 17,000 TCR beta sequences associated with HLA alleles at 0.05 false discovery rate.

PCR was performed using 60 Vbeta and 13 Jbeta primers. Measured with immunoSEQ multiplex PCR; TCRdb has only the in-frame clones, and not every one. The top ten clones hold approximately 4.4% of a sample with tens of thousands of clones, 75% to 80% of them seen once. The CDR3 has 15 residues. Germline V gene lookup returns CDR1 SGDLS and CDR2 YYNGEE. Trimming removed 4 bases from V and 2 bases from J; junction bases left unmatched: 6. The sample holds a few counts of this clone. As yet, its antigen is unknown. The rearrangement uses TRBV9 and TRBJ2-7, with TRBD2 identical over 10 bases. The clonotype originates from a man in his forties in good health and CMV-seronegative. What was sequenced was PBMCs. The CDR3 bases are TGTGCCAGCAGCCCCACTAGCGGGACTCCCTACGAGCAGTACTTC. Translated, it gives CASSPTSGTPYEQYF.